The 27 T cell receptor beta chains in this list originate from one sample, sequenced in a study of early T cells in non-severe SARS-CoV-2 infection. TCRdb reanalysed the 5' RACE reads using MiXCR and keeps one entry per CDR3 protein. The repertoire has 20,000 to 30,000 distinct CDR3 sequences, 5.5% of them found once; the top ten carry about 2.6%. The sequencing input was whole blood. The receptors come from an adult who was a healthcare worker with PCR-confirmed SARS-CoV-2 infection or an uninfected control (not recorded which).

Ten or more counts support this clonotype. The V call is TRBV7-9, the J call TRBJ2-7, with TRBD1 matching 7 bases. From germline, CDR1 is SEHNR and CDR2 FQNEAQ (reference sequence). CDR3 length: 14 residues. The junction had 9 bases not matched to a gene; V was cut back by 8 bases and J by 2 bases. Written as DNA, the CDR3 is TGTGCCAGCGAGGGGGCCTACCCTCCCTACGAGCAGTACTTC. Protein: CASEGAYPPYEQYF.

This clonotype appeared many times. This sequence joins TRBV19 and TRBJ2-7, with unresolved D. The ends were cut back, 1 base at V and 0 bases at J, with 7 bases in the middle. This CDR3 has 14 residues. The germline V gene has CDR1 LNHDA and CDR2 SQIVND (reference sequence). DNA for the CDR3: TGTGCCAGTAGTATAGTTTCCGACTCCTACGAGCAGTACTTC. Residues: CASSIVSDSYEQYF.

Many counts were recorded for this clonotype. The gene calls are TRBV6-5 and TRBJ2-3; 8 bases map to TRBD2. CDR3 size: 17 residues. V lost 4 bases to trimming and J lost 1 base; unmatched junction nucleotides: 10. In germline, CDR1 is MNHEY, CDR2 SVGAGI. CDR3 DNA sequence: TGTGCCAGCAGTTCCCCCAGTGAAGCGGGGGGCACAGATACGCAGTATTTT. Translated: CASSSPSEAGGTDTQYF.

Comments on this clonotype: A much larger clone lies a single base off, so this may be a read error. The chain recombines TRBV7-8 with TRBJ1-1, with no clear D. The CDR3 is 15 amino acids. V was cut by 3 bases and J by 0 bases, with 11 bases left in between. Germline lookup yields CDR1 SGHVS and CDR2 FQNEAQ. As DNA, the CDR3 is TGTGCCAGCAGCTTCGGTCAGTGGCTGAACACTGAAGCTTTCTTT. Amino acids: CASSFGQWLNTEAFF.

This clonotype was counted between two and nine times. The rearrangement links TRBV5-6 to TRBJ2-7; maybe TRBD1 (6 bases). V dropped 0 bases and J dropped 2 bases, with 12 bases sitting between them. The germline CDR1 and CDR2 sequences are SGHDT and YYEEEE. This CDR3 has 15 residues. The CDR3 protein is CASSLEGTTAYEQYF. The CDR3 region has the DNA TGTGCCAGCAGCTTGGAGGGGACAACGGCCTACGAGCAGTACTTC.

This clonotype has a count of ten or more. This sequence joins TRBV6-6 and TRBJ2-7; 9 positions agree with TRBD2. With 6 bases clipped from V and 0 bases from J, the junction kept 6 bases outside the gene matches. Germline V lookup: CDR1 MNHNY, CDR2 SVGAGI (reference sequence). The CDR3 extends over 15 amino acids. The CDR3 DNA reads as TGTGCCAGCAGCCGTCTAGCGGGGACCTCCTACGAGCAGTACTTC. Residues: CASSRLAGTSYEQYF.

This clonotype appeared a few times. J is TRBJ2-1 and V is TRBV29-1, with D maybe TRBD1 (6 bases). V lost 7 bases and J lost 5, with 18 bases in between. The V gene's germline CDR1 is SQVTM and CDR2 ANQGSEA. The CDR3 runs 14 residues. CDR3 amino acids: CSGAQGISDNEQFF. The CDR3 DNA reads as TGCAGCGGCGCACAGGGAATATCGGACAATGAGCAGTTCTTC.

This CDR3 reads CASSLATTGFPSPLHF. CDR3 bases: TGCGCCAGCAGCTTGGCCACGACGGGGTTCCCTTCACCCCTCCACTTT. The chain has TRBV5-1 and TRBJ1-6; the D is unclear. This CDR3 has 16 residues. V was pared by 0 bases and J by 9 bases, with 16 bases between. Germline V gene sequence: CDR1 SGHRS, CDR2 YFSETQ.

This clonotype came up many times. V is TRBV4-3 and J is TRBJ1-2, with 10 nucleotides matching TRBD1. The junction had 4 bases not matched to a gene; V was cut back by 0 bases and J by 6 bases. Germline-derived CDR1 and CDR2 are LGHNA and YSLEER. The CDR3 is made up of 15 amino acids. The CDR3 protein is CASSQDLTGGDGYTF. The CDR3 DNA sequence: TGCGCCAGCAGCCAAGATCTGACAGGGGGCGATGGCTACACCTTC.

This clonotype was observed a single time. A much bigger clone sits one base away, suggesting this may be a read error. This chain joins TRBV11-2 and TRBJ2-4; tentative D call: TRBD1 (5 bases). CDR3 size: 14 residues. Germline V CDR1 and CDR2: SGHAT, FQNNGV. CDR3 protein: CAGSLELSGIPQYF. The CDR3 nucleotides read TGTGCCGGCAGCTTAGAGCTATCAGGGATCCCTCAGTACTTC.

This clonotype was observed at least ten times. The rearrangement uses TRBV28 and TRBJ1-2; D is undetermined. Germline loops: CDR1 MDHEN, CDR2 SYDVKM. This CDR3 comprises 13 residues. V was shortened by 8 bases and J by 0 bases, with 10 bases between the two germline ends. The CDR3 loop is CASQSPTNYGYTF. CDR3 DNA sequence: TGTGCCAGCCAGTCACCTACTAACTATGGCTACACCTTC.

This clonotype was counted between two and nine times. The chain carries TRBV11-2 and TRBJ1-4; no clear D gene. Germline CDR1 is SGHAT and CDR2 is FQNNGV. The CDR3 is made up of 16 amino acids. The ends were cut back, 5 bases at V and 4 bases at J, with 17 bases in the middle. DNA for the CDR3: TGTGCCAGCAGCCCAGCCGGGTATGGGCTTAATGAAAAACTGTTTTTT. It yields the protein CASSPAGYGLNEKLFF.

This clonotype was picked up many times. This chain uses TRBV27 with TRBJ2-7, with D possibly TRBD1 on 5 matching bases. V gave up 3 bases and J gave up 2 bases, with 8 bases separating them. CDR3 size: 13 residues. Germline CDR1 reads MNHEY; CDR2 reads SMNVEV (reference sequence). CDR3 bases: TGTGCCAGCAGTTTTCAGGGCCCCTACGAGCAGTACTTC. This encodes CASSFQGPYEQYF.

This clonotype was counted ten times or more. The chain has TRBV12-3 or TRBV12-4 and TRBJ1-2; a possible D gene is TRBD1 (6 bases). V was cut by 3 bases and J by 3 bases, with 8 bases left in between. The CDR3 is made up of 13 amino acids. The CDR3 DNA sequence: TGTGCCAGCAGTTTCCCAGGGGACTATGGCTACACCTTC. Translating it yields CASSFPGDYGYTF.

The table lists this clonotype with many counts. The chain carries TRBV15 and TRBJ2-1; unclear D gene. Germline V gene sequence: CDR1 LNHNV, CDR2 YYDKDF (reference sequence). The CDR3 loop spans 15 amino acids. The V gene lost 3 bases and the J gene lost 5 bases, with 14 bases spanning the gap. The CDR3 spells CATSREIQPNNEQFF. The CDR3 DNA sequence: TGTGCCACCAGCAGGGAGATACAACCCAACAATGAGCAGTTCTTC.

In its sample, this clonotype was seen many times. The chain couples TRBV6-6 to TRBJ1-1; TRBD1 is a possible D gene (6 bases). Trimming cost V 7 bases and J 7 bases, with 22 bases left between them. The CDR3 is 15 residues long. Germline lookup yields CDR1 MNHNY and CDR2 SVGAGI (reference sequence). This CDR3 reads CASNQRNRERGEAFF. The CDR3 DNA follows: TGTGCCAGCAACCAAAGAAACAGGGAAAGAGGTGAAGCTTTCTTT.

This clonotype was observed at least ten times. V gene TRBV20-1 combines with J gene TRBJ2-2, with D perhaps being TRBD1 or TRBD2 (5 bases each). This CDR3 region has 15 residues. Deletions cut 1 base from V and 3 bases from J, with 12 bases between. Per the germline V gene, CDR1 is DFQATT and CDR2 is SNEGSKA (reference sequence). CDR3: CSARVRDPYTGELFF. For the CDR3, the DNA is TGCAGTGCTAGAGTCCGGGACCCGTACACCGGGGAGCTGTTTTTT.

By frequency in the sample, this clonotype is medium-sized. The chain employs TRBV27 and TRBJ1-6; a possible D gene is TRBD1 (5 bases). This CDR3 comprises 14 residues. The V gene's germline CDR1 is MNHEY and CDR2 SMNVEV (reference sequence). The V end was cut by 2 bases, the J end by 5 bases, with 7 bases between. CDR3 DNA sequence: TGTGCCAGCAGTTTAGACAGAGATAATTCACCCCTCCACTTT. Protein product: CASSLDRDNSPLHF.

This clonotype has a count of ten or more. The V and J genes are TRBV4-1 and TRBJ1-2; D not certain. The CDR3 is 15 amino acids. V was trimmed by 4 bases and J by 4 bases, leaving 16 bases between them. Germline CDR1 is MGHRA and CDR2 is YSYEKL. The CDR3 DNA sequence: TGCGCCAGCAGCCCCCAAGGCCAGGTCTTCTATGGCTACACCTTC. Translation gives CASSPQGQVFYGYTF.

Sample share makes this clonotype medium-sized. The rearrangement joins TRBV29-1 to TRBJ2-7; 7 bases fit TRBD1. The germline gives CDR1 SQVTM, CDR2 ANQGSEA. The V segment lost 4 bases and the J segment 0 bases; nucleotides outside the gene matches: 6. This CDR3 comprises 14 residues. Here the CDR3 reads CSVGSGGFSYEQYF. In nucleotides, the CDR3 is TGCAGCGTTGGATCAGGGGGTTTCTCCTACGAGCAGTACTTC.

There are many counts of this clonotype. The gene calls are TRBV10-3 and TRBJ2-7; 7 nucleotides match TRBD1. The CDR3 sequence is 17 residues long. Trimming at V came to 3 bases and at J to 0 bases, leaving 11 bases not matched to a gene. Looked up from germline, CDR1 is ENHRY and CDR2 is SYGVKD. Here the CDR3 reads CAISDHARGPSSYEQYF. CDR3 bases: TGTGCCATCAGTGACCACGCAAGGGGGCCCTCCTCCTACGAGCAGTACTTC.

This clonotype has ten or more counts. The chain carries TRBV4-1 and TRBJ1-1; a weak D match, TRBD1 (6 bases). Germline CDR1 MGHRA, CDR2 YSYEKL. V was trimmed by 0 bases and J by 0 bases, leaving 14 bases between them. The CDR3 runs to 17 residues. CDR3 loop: CASSQDPRGALNTEAFF. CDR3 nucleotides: TGCGCCAGCAGCCAAGATCCCCGGGGGGCTCTGAACACTGAAGCTTTCTTT.

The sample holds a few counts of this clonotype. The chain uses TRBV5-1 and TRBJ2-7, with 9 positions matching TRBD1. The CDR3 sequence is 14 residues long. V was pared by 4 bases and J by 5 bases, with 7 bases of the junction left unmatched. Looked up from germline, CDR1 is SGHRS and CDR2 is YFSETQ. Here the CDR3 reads CASSPGTGIDEQYF. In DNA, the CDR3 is TGCGCCAGCAGCCCCGGGACAGGGATAGACGAGCAGTACTTC.

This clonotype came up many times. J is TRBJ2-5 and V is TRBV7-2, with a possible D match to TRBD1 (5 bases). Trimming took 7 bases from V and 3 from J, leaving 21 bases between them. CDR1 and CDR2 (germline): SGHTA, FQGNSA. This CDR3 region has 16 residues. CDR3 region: CASTRYGAYLKETQYF. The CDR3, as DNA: TGTGCCAGCACCCGATATGGGGCCTACCTGAAAGAGACCCAGTACTTC.

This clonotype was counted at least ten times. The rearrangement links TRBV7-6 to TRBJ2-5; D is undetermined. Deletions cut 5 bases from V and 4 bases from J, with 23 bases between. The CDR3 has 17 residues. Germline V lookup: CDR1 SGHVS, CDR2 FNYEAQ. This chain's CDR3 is CASSRNPLEAELETQYF. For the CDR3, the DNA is TGTGCCAGCAGCCGTAACCCCCTGGAAGCCGAGTTAGAGACCCAGTACTTC.

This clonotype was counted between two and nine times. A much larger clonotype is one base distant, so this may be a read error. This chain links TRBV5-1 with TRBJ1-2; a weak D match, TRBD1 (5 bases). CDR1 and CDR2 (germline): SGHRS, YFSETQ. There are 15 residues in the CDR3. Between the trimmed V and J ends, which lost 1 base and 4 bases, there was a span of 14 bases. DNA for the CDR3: TGCGCCAGCAGCTTGATGGGGGAGTCTTTCTATGGCTACACCTTC. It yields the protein CASSLMGESFYGYTF.

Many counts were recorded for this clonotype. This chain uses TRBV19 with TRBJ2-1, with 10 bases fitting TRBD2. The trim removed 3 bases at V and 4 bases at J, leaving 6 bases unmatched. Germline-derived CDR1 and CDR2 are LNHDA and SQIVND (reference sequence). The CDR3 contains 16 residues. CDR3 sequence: CASSINSGGIYNEQFF. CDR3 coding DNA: TGTGCCAGTAGTATTAATAGCGGGGGGATTTACAATGAGCAGTTCTTC.